The 8 T cell receptor beta chains below come from one sample, sequenced in a study of cytomegalovirus exposure and HLA in healthy donors. PCR involved 60 Vbeta and 13 Jbeta primers. Sequenced by immunoSEQ multiplex PCR; TCRdb stores in-frame clones only, minus some. The sample lists about 160,000 clones, around 76% occurring once. Specimen: PBMCs. The receptor set was obtained from a girl between 5 and 17 years old in good health and CMV-seropositive.

Comment on this clone: Other DNA sequences in this specimen translate into the identical CDR3. The chain carries TRBV5-1 and TRBJ1-1; 9 bases match TRBD1. Germline values: CDR1 SGHRS, CDR2 YFSETQ. The V gene end was trimmed by 3 bases and the J gene end by 3 bases; junction bases not matched to a gene: 3. The CDR3 extends over 14 amino acids. Written as DNA, the CDR3 is TGCGCCAGCAGCTCACAGGGGGCGGACACTGAAGCTTTCTTT. This codes for CASSSQGADTEAFF.

This clone was found once. The chain couples TRBV19 to TRBJ2-5; tentatively, D is TRBD1 (5 bases). Germline CDR1 is LNHDA and CDR2 is SQIVND (reference sequence). Trimming took off 3 bases at V and 5 bases at J, with 13 bases between the two ends. The CDR3 covers 14 residues. CDR3 residues: CASSMAKGFETQYF. Here the CDR3 DNA reads TGTGCCAGTAGTATGGCGAAGGGGTTCGAGACCCAGTACTTC. Full variable domain (outside the CDR3, taken from reference TRBV19 and TRBJ2-5): DGGITQSPKYLFRKEGQNVTLSCEQNLNHDAMYWYRQDPGQGLRLIYYSQIVNDFQKGDIAEGYSVSREKKESFPLTVTSAQKNPTAFYLCASSMAKGFETQYFGPGTRLLVL.

This clone appeared a single time. V gene TRBV25-1 combines with J gene TRBJ2-7, with 9 bases identical to TRBD1. The trim removed 6 bases at V and 3 bases at J, leaving 3 bases unmatched. Germline lookup yields CDR1 MGHDK and CDR2 SYGVNS. This CDR3 has 13 amino acids. DNA of the CDR3: TGTGCCAGCAGAACGACAGGGGGCTACGAGCAGTACTTC. Amino acids: CASRTTGGYEQYF.

The chain couples TRBV5-6 to TRBJ2-7, with TRBD1 matching 7 bases. CDR1 is SGHDT, CDR2 YYEEEE, per germline. The trim removed 4 bases at V and 2 bases at J, leaving 6 bases unmatched. The CDR3 is 14 residues long. This CDR3 reads CASSPQTGTYEQYF. CDR3 coding DNA: TGTGCCAGCAGCCCCCAGACAGGGACCTACGAGCAGTACTTC.

This chain uses TRBV7-9 with TRBJ1-5; D possibly corresponds to TRBD1 (5 bases). Trimming stripped 1 base from V and 4 bases from J, with 17 bases between. CDR1 and CDR2 from the germline V gene are SEHNR and FQNEAQ (reference sequence). The CDR3 sequence is 17 residues long. The CDR3 nucleotides are TGTGCCAGCAGCTTAGGAGAAGACAGCAACCGTAATCAGCCCCAGCATTTT. Protein sequence: CASSLGEDSNRNQPQHF.

V is TRBV18 and J is TRBJ2-5; weak D call: TRBD1 (7 bases). The CDR3 totals 14 residues. V was shortened by 8 bases and J by 5 bases, with 18 bases between the two germline ends. Germline V gene lookup returns CDR1 KGHSH and CDR2 LQKENI. CDR3 sequence reads: CASRRGPRGETQYF. The CDR3 DNA reads TGTGCCAGCCGGAGGGGGCCTCGCGGGGAGACCCAGTACTTC. Drawing the rest from reference TRBV18 and TRBJ2-5, the complete variable domain is NAGVMQNPRHLVRRRGQEARLRCSPMKGHSHVYWYRQLPEEGLKFMVYLQKENIIDESGMPKERFSAEFPKEGPSILRIQQVVRGDSAAYFCASRRGPRGETQYFGPGTRLLVL.

This clone has only a few counts. The V gene is TRBV7-2, the J gene TRBJ1-4, with 10 nucleotides matching TRBD1. Germline CDR1 and CDR2: SGHTA and FQGNSA. V lost 1 base, J lost 7 bases, and 3 bases stayed unmatched. This CDR3 comprises 15 residues. The DNA for the CDR3 is TGTGCCAGCAGCTTAGGGACAGGGGGTTCTGAAAAACTGTTTTTT. This codes for CASSLGTGGSEKLFF.

This clone was recorded a few times. V gene TRBV4-2 combines with J gene TRBJ2-7; TRBD2 matches at 10 bases. CDR1 LGHNA and CDR2 YNFKEQ come from the germline V gene. V gave up 0 bases and J gave up 5 bases; unmatched junction bases: 7. The CDR3 has 16 amino acids. CDR3: CASSQEASGSPHEQYF. DNA of the CDR3: TGTGCCAGCAGCCAAGAGGCTAGCGGGAGTCCCCACGAGCAGTACTTC.